Presented here are 26 T cell receptor beta chains from one specimen sequenced in a study of Graves' ophthalmopathy and Graves' hyperthyroidism. RNA transcripts provided the template for amplifying TCR beta CDR3 regions. The authors performed first-round RT-PCR with HTBI primers and then a second-round multiplex PCR. TCRdb reprocessed the multiplex PCR reads with MiXCR, giving one entry per CDR3 protein. The sample lists around 1.1 million distinct CDR3 sequences; approximately 35% were seen once. Sequenced material: peripheral blood or thyroid tissue (not recorded which). The source is an adult man with Graves' hyperthyroidism.

This clonotype was detected many times. V usage is TRBV7-6 and J usage is TRBJ2-7; D is possibly TRBD2 (6 bases). Trimming left V 5 bases short and J 2 bases short, with 13 bases between. CDR3 size: 14 residues. Germline CDR1 is SGHVS and CDR2 is FNYEAQ. CDR3 residues: CASSAGRGAYEQYF. CDR3 DNA: TGTGCCAGCAGCGCGGGGCGGGGTGCCTACGAGCAGTACTTC.

V is TRBV5-4 and J is TRBJ2-5; TRBD2 might be the D (5 bases). CDR3 length: 14 amino acids. The germline V and J ends were trimmed by 0 bases and 5 bases, with 11 bases remaining between them. Germline V gene data show CDR1 as SGHNT and CDR2 as YYREEE (reference sequence). The CDR3 protein is CASSLAERVETQYF. As DNA, the CDR3 is TGTGCCAGCAGCTTGGCGGAGAGGGTGGAGACCCAGTACTTC.

This clonotype was counted at least ten times. The chain is built from TRBV11-2 and TRBJ2-7; the D call may be TRBD1 or TRBD2 (6 bases each). Looked up from germline, CDR1 is SGHAT and CDR2 is FQNNGV. V lost 7 bases and J lost 5, with 15 bases in between. The CDR3 consists of 13 residues. DNA of the CDR3: TGTGCCAGCACCACCTCCGGGGGCAACGAGCAGTACTTC. Translated: CASTTSGGNEQYF.

V and J are TRBV29-1 and TRBJ2-5; D gene uncertain. Trimming removed 8 bases at V and 5 bases at J, with 15 bases between. CDR3 length: 12 amino acids. CDR1 SQVTM and CDR2 ANQGSEA come from the germline V gene. The CDR3 region is CSLTSQVETQYF. In nucleotides, the CDR3 is TGCAGCTTAACGTCCCAGGTGGAGACCCAGTACTTC.

This clonotype has a count of ten or more. The rearrangement uses TRBV7-2 and TRBJ2-5; 9 bases are shared with TRBD1. The CDR3 length is 14 residues. Germline CDR1 reads SGHTA; CDR2 reads FQGNSA. V was pared by 6 bases and J by 2 bases, with 4 bases of the junction left unmatched. The CDR3 DNA reads as TGTGCCAGCAGTCCACAGGGGGCGCAAGAGACCCAGTACTTC. Translating gives CASSPQGAQETQYF. Full variable domain (outside the CDR3, taken from reference TRBV7-2 and TRBJ2-5): GAGVSQSPSNKVTEKGKDVELRCDPISGHTALYWYRQSLGQGLEFLIYFQGNSAPDKSGLPSDRFSAERTGGSVSTLTIQRTQQEDSAVYLCASSPQGAQETQYFGPGTRLLVL.

The chain has TRBV29-1 and TRBJ2-7; D gene ambiguous. The V end was cut by 1 base, the J end by 5 bases, with 6 bases between. Germline V gives CDR1 SQVTM, CDR2 ANQGSEA. The CDR3 is made up of 11 amino acids. The CDR3 DNA follows: TGCAGCGTTGAAGGGGTCAACGAGCAGTACTTC. Translated, it gives CSVEGVNEQYF.

This clonotype was counted a few times. The chain is built from TRBV9 and TRBJ2-5; no reliable D call. The germline CDR1 and CDR2 sequences are SGDLS and YYNGEE. The V end was cut by 1 base, the J end by 2 bases, with 15 bases between. CDR3 length: 16 amino acids. The CDR3 loop is CASSVSEQIPQETQYF. CDR3 sequence (DNA): TGTGCCAGCAGCGTAAGTGAGCAGATACCTCAAGAGACCCAGTACTTC.

This clonotype was picked up many times. In DNA form, the CDR3 reads TGTGCCAGCAAGGGACAGCTGTCCCACGAGCAGTACTTC. Protein product: CASKGQLSHEQYF. The chain recombines TRBV25-1 with TRBJ2-7, with 7 nucleotides matching TRBD1. Germline loops: CDR1 MGHDK, CDR2 SYGVNS. This CDR3 is built from 13 residues. The junction had 8 bases not matched to a gene; V was cut back by 7 bases and J by 5 bases.

Many counts were recorded for this clonotype. V gene TRBV12-3 or TRBV12-4 combines with J gene TRBJ2-5; D gene unclear. V was pared by 6 bases and J by 0 bases, with 2 bases between. This CDR3 has 11 residues. The CDR3, as DNA: TGTGCCAGCAGCCACCAAGAGACCCAGTACTTC. The encoded protein is CASSHQETQYF.

As for this clonotype: One junction end does not reproduce the germline sequence, and a read error may be involved. The chain couples TRBV10-3 to TRBJ2-5, with D perhaps given as TRBD1 or TRBD2 (5 bases each). CDR1 ENHRY and CDR2 SYGVKD come from the germline V gene. This CDR3 is 14 amino acids long. CDR3 DNA: TGTGCCATCAGCTATGACTTGTACCAAGGGACCCAGTGCTTC. Its protein product is CAISYDLYQGTQCF.

The CDR3 coding sequence is TGCAGTGCCAGGACCGGGGAGGGAAACACCATATATTTT. Translating it yields CSARTGEGNTIYF. V gene TRBV20-1 combines with J gene TRBJ1-3; D gene uncertain. Germline values: CDR1 DFQATT, CDR2 SNEGSKA (reference sequence). The CDR3 covers 13 residues. V was shortened by 6 bases and J by 4 bases, with 13 bases between the two germline ends.

This clonotype has only a few counts. The J gene is TRBJ2-7, the V gene TRBV5-1; TRBD1 aligns across 7 bases. Germline CDR1 and CDR2: SGHRS and YFSETQ. CDR3 length: 14 amino acids. Trimming cost V 0 bases and J 5 bases; bases outside gene matches: 5. The CDR3 reads CASSLARGPDEQYF. For the CDR3, the DNA is TGCGCCAGCAGCTTGGCAAGGGGGCCCGACGAGCAGTACTTC.

This clonotype was counted a single time. This clone may be a read error of a much larger clone one base away. The V gene is TRBV20-1, the J gene TRBJ1-3; D remains unclear. The length of the CDR3 is 12 residues. The germline V gene has CDR1 DFQATT and CDR2 SNEGSKA (reference sequence). The CDR3 protein is CSARDVGNTVYF. CDR3 nucleotide sequence: TGCAGTGCTAGAGATGTCGGAAACACCGTATATTTT.

This clonotype was seen a single time. This sequence joins TRBV7-2 and TRBJ1-5; the D is unclear. Germline V CDR1 and CDR2: SGHTA, FQGNSA. This CDR3 region has 15 residues. Between the trimmed V and J ends, which lost 5 bases and 5 bases, there was a span of 16 bases. The CDR3 DNA is TGTGCCAGCAGCCCCCCCTCGGGTTTAGATCAGCCCCAGCATTTT. Residues: CASSPPSGLDQPQHF.

The chain uses TRBV9 and TRBJ1-6, with D uncertain. Trimming cost V 0 bases and J 8 bases, with 6 bases left between them. Per germline, CDR1 SGDLS and CDR2 YYNGEE. CDR3 length: 13 residues. The CDR3 is CASSVGEDSPLHF. The DNA for the CDR3 is TGTGCCAGCAGCGTAGGGGAGGATTCACCCCTCCACTTT.

This clonotype occurred many times. This rearrangement joins TRBV7-2 to TRBJ2-5, with D perhaps assigned TRBD1 or TRBD2 (5 bases each). Germline-derived CDR1 and CDR2 are SGHTA and FQGNSA. Trimming shortened V by 3 bases and J by 5 bases, and 10 bases separated the two germline ends. The CDR3 has 13 residues. The CDR3 sequence: CASSFNWGETQYF. The CDR3 coding sequence is TGTGCCAGCAGCTTCAATTGGGGGGAGACCCAGTACTTC.

Comments on this clonotype: A much larger clonotype is one base distant, so this may be a read error. V usage is TRBV12-3 or TRBV12-4 and J usage is TRBJ2-7; unclear D gene. The length of the CDR3 is 14 residues. Between the trimmed V and J ends, which lost 11 bases and 3 bases, there was a span of 20 bases. In DNA form, the CDR3 reads TGTGCCGGCACCGAGACATGGCCCCACTACGAGCAGTACTTC. Its translation: CAGTETWPHYEQYF.

This clonotype was seen a handful of times. V usage is TRBV11-2 and J usage is TRBJ1-4; 7 bases are shared with TRBD1. This CDR3 is 15 amino acids long. After removal of 5 bases from V and 7 bases from J, the junction contained 10 bases not matched to a gene. CDR1 and CDR2 from the germline V gene are SGHAT and FQNNGV. CDR3 residues: CASSPTGTATEKLFF. In nucleotides, the CDR3 is TGTGCCAGCAGCCCGACCGGGACAGCTACTGAAAAACTGTTTTTT.

This sequence joins TRBV5-1 and TRBJ2-2; 9 bases map to TRBD1. Germline CDR1 and CDR2: SGHRS and YFSETQ. This CDR3 is 16 amino acids long. J gave up 6 bases and V 8 bases, and 14 bases lay outside the gene matches. The CDR3 region is CASSQVDRGYAGELFF. Here the CDR3 DNA reads TGCGCCAGTAGCCAAGTGGACAGGGGTTACGCCGGGGAGCTGTTTTTT.

This clonotype was found many times. The chain employs TRBV4-1 and TRBJ1-5; 7 bases line up with TRBD1. Per germline, CDR1 MGHRA and CDR2 YSYEKL. Unmatched junction bases numbered 5, after V lost 3 bases and J lost 3 bases. The CDR3 covers 15 residues. The CDR3 protein is CASSQEGAYNQPQHF. CDR3 sequence (DNA): TGCGCCAGCAGCCAGGAGGGGGCGTACAATCAGCCCCAGCATTTT.

This clonotype was detected ten times or more. The J gene is TRBJ1-1, the V gene TRBV29-1; D is unresolved. The germline CDR1 and CDR2 sequences are SQVTM and ANQGSEA. V was pared by 7 bases and J by 7 bases, with 13 bases between. The CDR3 contains 11 residues. CDR3 amino acids: CSGRIYNEAFF. In DNA form, the CDR3 reads TGCAGCGGCCGGATATACAATGAAGCTTTCTTT.

This clonotype occurred many times. The gene calls are TRBV14 and TRBJ1-4, with D hard to call. V lost 1 base to trimming and J lost 7 bases, with 13 bases between them. Per the germline V gene, CDR1 is SGHDN and CDR2 is FVKESK. This CDR3 contains 15 residues. The CDR3 nucleotides are TGTGCCAGCAGCCAAGTATTGGGGAGCGGTGAAAAACTGTTTTTT. Protein: CASSQVLGSGEKLFF.

This clonotype came up many times. The V call is TRBV20-1, the J call TRBJ1-1, with a weak D call TRBD1 (5 bases). Germline V gene data show CDR1 as DFQATT and CDR2 as SNEGSKA (reference sequence). The CDR3 has 11 residues. V gave up 6 bases and J gave up 4 bases, with 9 bases separating them. The CDR3 protein is CSARGITEAFF. The CDR3 coding sequence is TGCAGTGCAAGGGGTATCACTGAAGCTTTCTTT.

In this sample, this clonotype turned up a few times. The rearrangement uses TRBV7-2 and TRBJ1-1, with D uncertain. The CDR3 is made up of 15 amino acids. Germline CDR1 reads SGHTA; CDR2 reads FQGNSA. The V and J ends lost 8 bases and 5 bases respectively, with 21 bases between them. In DNA form, the CDR3 reads TGTGCCAGCCTCGAAAGGCCGGATACCGAGACTGAAGCTTTCTTT. This gives the protein CASLERPDTETEAFF.

V usage is TRBV20-1 and J usage is TRBJ1-2; 9 bases fit TRBD1. Losses at the gene ends were 1 base for V and 5 bases for J; bases not matched to a gene: 11. CDR1 is DFQATT, CDR2 SNEGSKA, per germline (reference sequence). CDR3 length: 16 amino acids. CDR3 residues: CSARGVAAGTGYGYTF. The CDR3 DNA is TGCAGTGCTAGAGGAGTTGCGGCTGGGACAGGGTATGGCTACACCTTC.

The chain links TRBV20-1 to TRBJ2-6; unclear D gene. V lost 6 bases and J lost 4, with 19 bases in between. The CDR3 has 16 amino acids. Per germline, CDR1 DFQATT and CDR2 SNEGSKA (reference sequence). The CDR3 DNA is TGCAGTGCCTGGAGAATAGGACCCGACGGGGCCAACGTCCTGACTTTC. Protein product: CSAWRIGPDGANVLTF.